The rows below give T cell receptor beta chains drawn from one sample of a study of cytomegalovirus exposure and HLA in healthy donors. The protocol was immunoSEQ multiplex PCR, while the TCRdb copy is restricted to in-frame clones and leaves out a portion. Of some 150,000 clones listed, approximately 8.9% were seen once; the top ten hold roughly 7%. Sequencing was performed on PBMCs. These receptors came from a woman aged 35 to 49 in good health and CMV-seropositive. CDR3s include the opening cysteine and the closing phenylalanine or tryptophan. Each record gives: V gene, J gene, clone size, D gene, CDR3 protein, CDR3 DNA. A D gene is named only where the DNA matches it firmly. Clone sizes are given selectively: once, few, many, or a class where the clone is expanded.

TRBV9	TRBJ2-5	few	.	CASSVAVQGGETQYF	TGTGCCAGCAGCGTAGCGGTCCAGGGTGGAGAGACCCAGTACTTC
TRBV11-2	TRBJ2-2	.	TRBD2	CASSIYPGLADTGELFF	TGTGCCAGCAGCATCTACCCGGGACTAGCGGACACCGGGGAGCTGTTTTTT
TRBV7-2	TRBJ2-7	.	.	CASSLSWGPGYEQYF	TGTGCCAGCAGCTTAAGCTGGGGGCCTGGCTACGAGCAGTATTTC
TRBV2	TRBJ1-2	few	.	CASSGPGADYGYTF	TGTGCCAGCAGTGGGCCGGGAGCAGACTATGGCTACACCTTC
TRBV5-1	TRBJ2-5	.	.	CASSFSGEETQYF	TGCGCCAGCAGCTTCTCCGGGGAGGAGACCCAGTACTTC
TRBV6-1	TRBJ1-3	few	TRBD1	CATILTGASGNTIYF	TGTGCCACCATATTAACAGGGGCCTCTGGAAACACCATATATTTT
TRBV5-1	TRBJ1-2	few	TRBD1	CASSSDRAYGYTF	TGCGCCAGCAGCTCGGACAGGGCCTATGGCTACACCTTC
TRBV7-2	TRBJ2-5	.	TRBD2	CASSFLGGETQYF	TGTGCCAGCAGCTTCCTCGGGGGGGAGACCCAGTACTTC
TRBV11-1	TRBJ2-5	few	.	CASSFGSQETQYF	TGTGCCAGCAGCTTTGGCAGCCAAGAGACCCAGTACTTC
TRBV10-3	TRBJ2-3	.	TRBD2	CAIRGLAGEASTDTQYF	TGTGCCATCAGGGGACTAGCGGGGGAAGCTAGCACAGATACGCAGTATTTT
TRBV19	TRBJ2-2	.	TRBD1	CASRDRGTGELFF	TGTGCCAGCAGGGACAGGGGGACCGGGGAGCTGTTTTTT
TRBV6-5	TRBJ1-4	few	.	CASSHGAATNEKLFF	TGTGCCAGCAGTCATGGGGCCGCAACTAATGAAAAACTGTTTTTT
TRBV7-2	TRBJ1-4	.	TRBD1	CASRRDRGYEKLFF	TGTGCCAGCAGGCGGGACAGGGGTTATGAAAAACTGTTTTTT
TRBV4-1	TRBJ2-7	.	.	CASSQVAGIYEQYF	TGCGCCAGCAGCCAAGTTGCAGGGATCTACGAGCAGTACTTC
TRBV7-2	TRBJ1-2	few	TRBD1	CASSFTGASIDGYTF	TGTGCCAGCAGCTTCACAGGGGCTTCGATCGATGGCTACACCTTC
TRBV5-4	TRBJ1-6	.	TRBD1	CASSLGGQGFAPLHF	TGTGCCAGCAGCTTGGGGGGACAGGGATTCGCACCCCTCCACTTT
TRBV29-1	TRBJ1-1	few	TRBD1	CSARQGINTEAFF	TGCAGCGCCCGACAGGGCATCAACACTGAAGCTTTCTTT
TRBV7-2	TRBJ2-3	.	TRBD2	CASSLASGGAWTDTQYF	TGTGCCAGCAGCCTCGCTAGCGGGGGGGCCTGGACAGATACGCAGTATTTT
TRBV27	TRBJ1-5	.	TRBD1	CASSSLRDSMDQPQHF	TGTGCCAGCAGTTCGCTCCGGGACAGTATGGATCAGCCCCAGCATTTT
TRBV7-6	TRBJ1-6	.	TRBD1	CASSAWTGINSPLHF	TGTGCCAGCAGCGCCTGGACAGGGATCAATTCACCCCTCCACTTT
TRBV5-1	TRBJ2-4	few	.	CASSLGMTRVSGNIQYF	TGCGCCAGCAGCTTGGGGATGACCCGGGTCTCAGGGAACATTCAGTACTTC
TRBV5-1	TRBJ2-5	.	TRBD2	CASSLGGTSGGQETQYF	TGCGCCAGCAGCTTGGGGGGGACTAGCGGGGGACAAGAGACCCAGTACTTC
TRBV15	TRBJ2-1	.	.	CATSRDFGGSGFNEQFF	TGTGCCACCAGCAGAGATTTCGGCGGGTCCGGGTTCAATGAGCAGTTCTTC
TRBV6-1	TRBJ2-2	few	TRBD2	CASSVGAGGFHTGELFF	TGTGCCAGCAGTGTTGGTGCGGGGGGCTTTCACACCGGGGAGCTGTTTTTT